The 29 T cell receptor beta chains in this list originate from one sample, sequenced in a study of T-cell memory formation after mild COVID-19. TCRdb reprocessed the 5' RACE reads via MiXCR and lists one record per CDR3 protein. The table records 380,000 or so distinct CDR3 sequences, approximately 15% of them present only once. The sample comprised PBMCs or a T cell subset sorted from them (not recorded which). All receptors come from a man between 18 and 29 years old who had mild COVID-19 (a few samples of this study predate the infection). Cell type and time point are not known.

The genes are TRBV12-3 or TRBV12-4 and TRBJ2-7; D tentatively reads TRBD1 or TRBD2 (5 bases each). The CDR3 totals 14 residues. V shed 6 bases and J shed 3 bases, with 15 bases lying between them. The CDR3 bases are TGTGCCAGCAGCGCCGGGACGGTGGGCTACGAGCAGTACGTC. It specifies CASSAGTVGYEQYV.

The rearrangement links TRBV27 to TRBJ1-1; D gene uncertain. The CDR3 is 15 residues long. The V end lost 4 bases, the J end lost 2 bases, and 14 bases lay between the germline ends. From germline, CDR1 is MNHEY and CDR2 SMNVEV (reference sequence). DNA for the CDR3: TGTGCCAGCAGTTCCGCCGGGGAGGGCAACACTGAAGCTTTCTTT. Translated: CASSSAGEGNTEAFF.

J is TRBJ1-1 and V is TRBV9, with a weak D call TRBD1 (5 bases). There are 14 residues in the CDR3. Trimming left V 5 bases short and J 4 bases short, with 15 bases between. Germline V gives CDR1 SGDLS, CDR2 YYNGEE. CDR3 loop: CASRPGPAGTEAFF. In nucleotides, the CDR3 is TGTGCCAGCAGACCGGGACCGGCGGGCACTGAAGCTTTCTTT.

This clonotype has just a few counts. The chain couples TRBV24-1 to TRBJ1-1; D is possibly TRBD1 (5 bases). The V end was cut by 7 bases, the J end by 1 base, with 15 bases between. The CDR3 consists of 15 residues. CDR1 and CDR2 (germline): KGHDR, SFDVKD. The CDR3: CATRSSGLGNTEAFF. The CDR3 DNA sequence: TGTGCCACCAGATCTTCAGGGTTGGGGAACACTGAAGCTTTCTTT.

There are many counts of this clonotype. The CDR3 sequence: CASSDSRSYEQYF. For the CDR3, the DNA is TGCGCCAGCAGTGATAGCCGATCCTACGAGCAGTACTTC. The gene calls are TRBV10-1 and TRBJ2-7; unclear D gene. V shed 3 bases and J shed 1 base, with 7 bases lying between them. CDR1 WNHNN and CDR2 SYGVQD come from the germline V gene (reference sequence). CDR3 size: 13 residues.

A few counts support this clonotype. As DNA, the CDR3 is TGTGCCAGCAGCCTCTACCAAATGGAAGAGACCCAGTACTTC. This encodes CASSLYQMEETQYF. This sequence joins TRBV7-7 and TRBJ2-5; D not certain. V lost 5 bases and J 3 bases, leaving 13 bases between the germline ends. Per germline, CDR1 SSHAT and CDR2 FNYEAQ (reference sequence). The CDR3 has 14 residues.

The rearrangement joins TRBV5-6 to TRBJ2-2; 7 bases fit TRBD1. Germline lookup yields CDR1 SGHDT and CDR2 YYEEEE. The CDR3 contains 14 residues. Germline trimming cut 0 bases from V and 6 bases from J; bases unmatched to any gene: 2. CDR3 in amino acids: CASSLEGGPGELFF. As DNA, the CDR3 is TGTGCCAGCAGCTTGGAAGGGGGCCCCGGGGAGCTGTTTTTT. The full variable domain, rest sourced from reference TRBV5-6 and TRBJ2-2, is DAGVTQSPTHLIKTRGQQVTLRCSPKSGHDTVSWYQQALGQGPQFIFQYYEEEERQRGNFPDRFSGHQFPNYSSELNVNALLLGDSALYLCASSLEGGPGELFFGEGSRLTVL.

Only a few counts were recorded for this clonotype. The chain employs TRBV20-1 and TRBJ1-2; D is unclear. This CDR3 contains 12 residues. Germline values: CDR1 DFQATT, CDR2 SNEGSKA (reference sequence). V lost 1 base and J lost 4, with 7 bases in between. CDR3 in amino acids: CSARGTAYGYTF. As DNA, the CDR3 is TGCAGTGCTAGAGGGACGGCCTATGGCTACACCTTC.

The J gene is TRBJ2-3, the V gene TRBV2, with 8 bases aligning to TRBD1. The CDR3 contains 14 residues. J was trimmed by 2 bases and V by 8 bases; bases with no gene match: 6. Germline V gene sequence: CDR1 SNHLY, CDR2 FYNNEI. CDR3 coding DNA: TGTGCCAGCCTCGACAGGGGATACACAGATACGCAGTATTTT. Amino acids: CASLDRGYTDTQYF.

This clonotype was seen a handful of times. CDR3 residues: CASSIRGGSTDTQYF. In DNA, the CDR3 is TGTGCCAGCAGCATACGCGGGGGAAGCACAGATACGCAGTATTTT. This rearrangement joins TRBV7-3 to TRBJ2-3; TRBD2 agrees at 7 bases. Germline trimming cut 5 bases from V and 0 bases from J; bases unmatched to any gene: 5. From germline, CDR1 is SGHTA and CDR2 FQGTGA. CDR3 size: 15 residues. The variable domain in full, with the rest retrieved from reference TRBV7-3 and TRBJ2-3, is GAGVSQTPSNKVTEKGKYVELRCDPISGHTALYWYRQSLGQGPEFLIYFQGTGAADDSGLPNDRFFAVRPEGSVSTLKIQRTERGDSAVYLCASSIRGGSTDTQYFGPGTRLTVL.

In DNA form, the CDR3 reads TGCAGCGTTGACCCCGACTCTAAAGGCGAGACCCAGTACTTC. Protein: CSVDPDSKGETQYF. V and J are TRBV29-1 and TRBJ2-5; D is uncertain. The CDR3 contains 14 residues. Germline V gene sequence: CDR1 SQVTM, CDR2 ANQGSEA. Trimming took 3 bases from V and 5 from J, leaving 16 bases between them.

This clonotype was detected a few times. The V gene is TRBV13, the J gene TRBJ2-2; TRBD1 is a possible D gene (6 bases). The CDR3 is 15 residues long. Germline loops: CDR1 PRHDT, CDR2 FYEKMQ (reference sequence). V lost 5 bases and J lost 1, with 11 bases in between. CDR3: CASSAATGNTGELFF. In DNA, the CDR3 is TGTGCCAGCAGCGCCGCGACAGGGAACACCGGGGAGCTGTTTTTT.

V and J are TRBV20-1 and TRBJ2-3; 11 bases line up with TRBD2. Looked up from germline, CDR1 is DFQATT and CDR2 is SNEGSKA (reference sequence). The CDR3 loop spans 15 amino acids. V dropped 1 base and J dropped 7; count of bases not matched to a gene: 7. The CDR3 sequence is CSARGFLAGGNTQYF. CDR3 DNA: TGCAGTGCTAGAGGGTTCCTAGCGGGGGGCAATACGCAGTATTTT.

This clonotype was counted many times. The genes are TRBV5-1 and TRBJ2-5; D unresolved. The CDR3 has 13 amino acids. Per germline, CDR1 SGHRS and CDR2 YFSETQ. The germline V and J ends were trimmed by 4 bases and 1 base, with 8 bases remaining between them. CDR3 sequence: CASSLGFQETQYF. DNA of the CDR3: TGCGCCAGCAGCCTAGGTTTCCAAGAGACCCAGTACTTC.

This clonotype was observed a handful of times. The rearrangement joins TRBV7-9 to TRBJ1-6; 8 positions agree with TRBD1. CDR1 and CDR2 from the germline V gene are SEHNR and FQNEAQ (reference sequence). This CDR3 is 15 amino acids long. V shed 5 bases, J shed 6 bases, and the junction held 6 bases outside the gene matches. Here the CDR3 DNA reads TGTGCCAGCAGCCTGACAGGGGTGGGTAATTCACCCCTCCACTTT. Translated, it gives CASSLTGVGNSPLHF. Full variable domain (outside the CDR3, taken from reference TRBV7-9 and TRBJ1-6): DTGVSQNPRHKITKRGQNVTFRCDPISEHNRLYWYRQTLGQGPEFLTYFQNEAQLEKSRLLSDRFSAERPKGSFSTLEIQRTEQGDSAMYLCASSLTGVGNSPLHFGNGTRLTVT.

This chain links TRBV5-1 with TRBJ2-2; TRBD1 is a possible D gene (5 bases). The ends were cut back, 0 bases at V and 2 bases at J, with 8 bases in the middle. The CDR3 totals 15 residues. CDR1 is SGHRS and CDR2 is YFSETQ in the germline V gene. For the CDR3, the DNA is TGCGCCAGCAGCTTGGCCAGGGCAAACACCGGGGAGCTGTTTTTT. This translates into CASSLARANTGELFF.

The table lists this clonotype with many counts. The chain uses TRBV7-2 and TRBJ2-1, with D uncertain. The germline gives CDR1 SGHTA, CDR2 FQGNSA. There are 11 residues in the CDR3. The CDR3 nucleotides read TGTGCAACCCGGGCCTACAATGAGCAGTTCTTC. Its translation: CATRAYNEQFF. The full variable domain, with the rest looked up from reference TRBV7-2 and TRBJ2-1, is GAGVSQSPSNKVTEKGKDVELRCDPISGHTALYWYRQSLGQGLEFLIYFQGNSAPDKSGLPSDRFSAERTGGSVSTLTIQRTQQEDSAVYLCATRAYNEQFFGPGTRLTVL.

This clonotype was observed a handful of times. The chain links TRBV12-3 or TRBV12-4 to TRBJ1-5; D perhaps matches TRBD1 (6 bases). Deletions cut 3 bases from V and 6 bases from J, with 9 bases between. This CDR3 region has 13 residues. In DNA, the CDR3 is TGTGCCAGCAGTTTTACAGGGAGTCAGCCCCAGCATTTT. Protein: CASSFTGSQPQHF.

The V gene is TRBV5-1, the J gene TRBJ2-5, with D perhaps matching TRBD1 (5 bases). CDR1 and CDR2 (germline): SGHRS, YFSETQ. Trimming cost V 3 bases and J 0 bases, with 9 bases left between them. This CDR3 region has 14 residues. The CDR3 sequence is CASSSTRDQETQYF. For the CDR3, the DNA is TGCGCCAGCAGCTCCACCAGGGACCAAGAGACCCAGTACTTC.

This clonotype was recorded many times. The chain recombines TRBV12-3 or TRBV12-4 with TRBJ2-4; 7 bases fit TRBD1. V lost 1 base, J lost 3 bases, and 0 bases stayed unmatched. The CDR3 totals 14 residues. The CDR3 nucleotides read TGTGCCAGCAGTTTAGGACAGGGCAAAAACATTCAGTACTTC. This codes for CASSLGQGKNIQYF.

A few counts support this clonotype. This chain links TRBV5-6 with TRBJ2-3; the D is unclear. The CDR3 has 12 amino acids. Germline V gene sequence: CDR1 SGHDT, CDR2 YYEEEE. The ends were cut back, 5 bases at V and 7 bases at J, with 11 bases in the middle. The CDR3 region is CASSLPSNTQYF. For the CDR3, the DNA is TGTGCCAGCAGTCTTCCAAGTAATACGCAGTATTTT.

The J gene is TRBJ2-2, the V gene TRBV6-2 or TRBV6-3, with D perhaps TRBD2 (5 bases). Germline lookup yields CDR1 MNHEY and CDR2 SVGEGT. V was shortened by 5 bases and J by 4 bases, with 17 bases between the two germline ends. The CDR3 runs 16 residues. DNA of the CDR3: TGTGCCAGCAGTCCCGCCTCCCGGGATCCCACCGGGGAGCTGTTTTTT. This encodes CASSPASRDPTGELFF.

This clonotype has a count of ten or more. The chain uses TRBV10-3 and TRBJ1-1; 7 bases match TRBD1. V shed 6 bases, J shed 0 bases, and the junction held 4 bases outside the gene matches. The CDR3 is made up of 14 amino acids. CDR1 is ENHRY, CDR2 SYGVKD, per germline. The DNA of the CDR3 is TGTGCCATCAGCCGCGGGACAGTGAACACTGAAGCTTTCTTT. It translates to CAISRGTVNTEAFF.

This clonotype appeared a few times. This chain joins TRBV2 and TRBJ1-4; D perhaps matches TRBD1 (5 bases). Trimming left V 5 bases short and J 0 bases short, with 19 bases between. Germline V lookup: CDR1 SNHLY, CDR2 FYNNEI. The CDR3 runs 18 residues. The CDR3 coding sequence is TGTGCCAGCAGTCGCAACCGCCAAGACAGAGCAACTAATGAAAAACTGTTTTTT. Amino acid sequence: CASSRNRQDRATNEKLFF.

In this sample, this clonotype turned up many times. The V call is TRBV7-2, the J call TRBJ2-7, with a possible D match to TRBD1 (6 bases). Germline V gene lookup returns CDR1 SGHTA and CDR2 FQGNSA. V lost 7 bases to trimming and J lost 3 bases, with 7 bases between them. The CDR3 has 11 amino acids. The CDR3 is CASKDSYEQYF. CDR3 coding DNA: TGTGCCAGCAAGGACAGCTACGAGCAGTACTTC.

The chain uses TRBV19 and TRBJ1-6, with D unresolved. There are 11 residues in the CDR3. The germline gives CDR1 LNHDA, CDR2 SQIVND (reference sequence). Trimming took 11 bases from V and 8 from J, leaving 10 bases between them. The CDR3 here is CASGPHSPLHF. In nucleotides, the CDR3 is TGTGCCTCCGGGCCGCATTCACCCCTCCACTTT.

This clonotype has more than one count but fewer than ten. One end of the junction fails to match germline, which may point to a read error. The V gene is TRBV5-1, the J gene TRBJ2-5; possibly TRBD2 for D (5 bases). The CDR3 is 14 residues long. The V gene's germline CDR1 is SGHRS and CDR2 YFSETQ. CDR3 sequence (DNA): TGCGCCAGAAGCTTGGGCGGGTTTTTGGAGACCCAGTACTTC. As protein: CARSLGGFLETQYF.

The chain is built from TRBV2 and TRBJ2-1; D is possibly TRBD1 (5 bases). V was trimmed by 7 bases and J by 2 bases, leaving 12 bases between them. The CDR3 totals 14 residues. Germline lookup yields CDR1 SNHLY and CDR2 FYNNEI. CDR3 loop: CASMEGAPYNEQFF. The CDR3 bases are TGTGCCAGCATGGAAGGGGCCCCCTACAATGAGCAGTTCTTC.

This clonotype occurred a few times. The V call is TRBV7-9, the J call TRBJ2-1; 14 bases line up with TRBD2. The length of the CDR3 is 16 residues. V shed 5 bases, J shed 9 bases, and the junction held 9 bases outside the gene matches. Germline V lookup: CDR1 SEHNR, CDR2 FQNEAQ (reference sequence). CDR3: CASSPDVGLAGVEQFF. CDR3 bases: TGTGCCAGCAGCCCAGATGTGGGACTAGCGGGGGTTGAGCAGTTCTTC.